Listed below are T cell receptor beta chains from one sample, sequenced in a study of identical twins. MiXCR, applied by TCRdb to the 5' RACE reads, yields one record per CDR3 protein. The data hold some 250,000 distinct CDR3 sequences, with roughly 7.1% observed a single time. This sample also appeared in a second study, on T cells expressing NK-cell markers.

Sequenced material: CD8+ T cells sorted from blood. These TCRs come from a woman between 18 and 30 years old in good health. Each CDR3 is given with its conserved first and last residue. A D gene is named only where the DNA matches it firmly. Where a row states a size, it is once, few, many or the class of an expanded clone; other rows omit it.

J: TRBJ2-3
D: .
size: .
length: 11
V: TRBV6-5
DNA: TGTGCCAGCAGTGCCCCCGATACGCAGTATTTT
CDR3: CASSAPDTQYF

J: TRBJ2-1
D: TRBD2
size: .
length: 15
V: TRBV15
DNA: TGTGCCACCAGCAGGGGGGGGAACCCCAACAATGAGCAGTTCTTC
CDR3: CATSRGGNPNNEQFF

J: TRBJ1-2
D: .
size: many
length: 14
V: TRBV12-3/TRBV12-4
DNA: TGTGCCAGCAGTACAATTCCGGCTGACTATGGCTACACCTTC
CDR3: CASSTIPADYGYTF

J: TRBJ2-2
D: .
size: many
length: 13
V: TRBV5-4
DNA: TGTGCCATCCTGGCAGGGAGTGGCGGGGAGCTGTTTTTT
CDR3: CAILAGSGGELFF

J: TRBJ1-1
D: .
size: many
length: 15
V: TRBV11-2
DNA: TGTGCCAGCACCCTCATCCGAACAGGGTCCACTGAAGCTTTCTTT
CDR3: CASTLIRTGSTEAFF

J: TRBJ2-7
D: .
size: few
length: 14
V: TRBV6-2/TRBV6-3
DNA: TGTGCCAGCACCCCACCGACAGGAGCCTACGAGCAGTACTTC
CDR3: CASTPPTGAYEQYF

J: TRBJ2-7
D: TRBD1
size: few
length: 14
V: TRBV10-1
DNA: TGCGCCAGCAGCGAAACCGGGACAGGGGGCGAGCAGTACTTC
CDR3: CASSETGTGGEQYF

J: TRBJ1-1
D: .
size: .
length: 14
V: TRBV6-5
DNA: TGTGCCAGCAGTTACGGGCAGATCAACACTGAAGCTTTCTTT
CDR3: CASSYGQINTEAFF

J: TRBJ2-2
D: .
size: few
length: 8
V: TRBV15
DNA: TGTGCCACCGGGGAGCTGTTTTTT
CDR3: CATGELFF

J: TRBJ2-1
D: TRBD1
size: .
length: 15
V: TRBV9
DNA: TGTGCCAGCAGCGCAACCGGGACAGGGGGGAACGAGCAGTTCTTC
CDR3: CASSATGTGGNEQFF

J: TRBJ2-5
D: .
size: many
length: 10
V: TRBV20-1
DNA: TGCAGTGTTCAGGGGAAGGACCAGTACTTC
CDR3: CSVQGKDQYF

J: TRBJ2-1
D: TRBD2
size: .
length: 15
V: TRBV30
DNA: TGTGCCTGGAGCACTAGCCCAGGGAGGGCTAATGAGCAGTTCTTC
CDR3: CAWSTSPGRANEQFF

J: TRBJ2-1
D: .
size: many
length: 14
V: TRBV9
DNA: TGTGCCAGCAGCCGTCCCCTGCGAACGAATGAGCAGTTCTTC
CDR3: CASSRPLRTNEQFF

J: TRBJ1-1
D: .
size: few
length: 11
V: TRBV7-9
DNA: TGTGCTGGGGGGGCCCCCGCTGAAGCTTTCTTT
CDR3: CAGGAPAEAFF

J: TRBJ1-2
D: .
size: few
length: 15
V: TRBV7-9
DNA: TGTGCCAGCAGCCGACTGGTGGAGGGGGACTATGGCTACACCTTC
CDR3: CASSRLVEGDYGYTF

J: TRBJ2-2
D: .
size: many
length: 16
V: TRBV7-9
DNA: TGTGCCAGCAATGGGATGGCTAGCGCGAACACCGGGGAGCTGTTTTTT
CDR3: CASNGMASANTGELFF

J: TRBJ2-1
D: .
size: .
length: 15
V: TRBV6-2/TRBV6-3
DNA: TGTGCCAGCAGCCCACGGTGGGGGCCGTGGGATGAGCAGTTCTTC
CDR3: CASSPRWGPWDEQFF

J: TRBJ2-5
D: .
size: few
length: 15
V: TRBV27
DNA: TGTGCCAGCAGTTTCGGGCCAGCAGTCCAAGAGACCCAGTACTTC
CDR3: CASSFGPAVQETQYF

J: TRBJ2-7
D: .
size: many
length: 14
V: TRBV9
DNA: TGTGCCAGCAACAAGGACAGTAATACCTACGAGCAGTACTTC
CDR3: CASNKDSNTYEQYF

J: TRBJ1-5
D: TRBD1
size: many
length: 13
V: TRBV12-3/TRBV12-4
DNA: TGTGCCAGCAGAACAGGGGGCAATCAGCCCCAGCATTTT
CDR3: CASRTGGNQPQHF

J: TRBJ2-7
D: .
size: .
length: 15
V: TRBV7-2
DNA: TGTGCCAGCAGCGACCCCCCGGGACCTTCCTACGAGCACTACTTC
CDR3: CASSDPPGPSYEHYF

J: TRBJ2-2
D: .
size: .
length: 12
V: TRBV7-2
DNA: TGTGCCAGCAGGGATGGGGCGTCCGAGCTGTTTTTT
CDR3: CASRDGASELFF

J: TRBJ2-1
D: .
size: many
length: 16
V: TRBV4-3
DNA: TGCGCCAGCAGCCAAGATCCCCCCGGTGGGGTGAATGAGCAGTTCTTC
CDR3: CASSQDPPGGVNEQFF

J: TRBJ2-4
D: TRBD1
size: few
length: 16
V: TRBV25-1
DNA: TGTGCCAGCAGTGACGGACAGGGGGTAACCAAAAACATTCAGTACTTC
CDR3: CASSDGQGVTKNIQYF

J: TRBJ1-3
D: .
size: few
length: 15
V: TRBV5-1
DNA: TGCGCCAGCAGCTTGGTGGGGGGATCTGGAAACACCATATATTTT
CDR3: CASSLVGGSGNTIYF

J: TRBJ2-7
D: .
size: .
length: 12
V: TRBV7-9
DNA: TGTGCCAGCGAAGACGGCTCCTACGAGCAGTACTTC
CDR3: CASEDGSYEQYF